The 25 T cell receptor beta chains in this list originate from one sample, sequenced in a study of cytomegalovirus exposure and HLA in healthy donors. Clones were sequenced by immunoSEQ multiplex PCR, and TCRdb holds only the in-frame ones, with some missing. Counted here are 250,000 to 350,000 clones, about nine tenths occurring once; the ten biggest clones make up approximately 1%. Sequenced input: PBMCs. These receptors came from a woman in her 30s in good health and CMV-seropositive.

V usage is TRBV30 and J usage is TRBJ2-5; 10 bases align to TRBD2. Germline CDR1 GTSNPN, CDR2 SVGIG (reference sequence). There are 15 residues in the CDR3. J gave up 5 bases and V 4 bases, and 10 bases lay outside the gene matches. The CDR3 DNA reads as TGTGCCTGGATGATAGGTGGTAGCGGGGGGGAGACCCAGTACTTC. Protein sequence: CAWMIGGSGGETQYF.

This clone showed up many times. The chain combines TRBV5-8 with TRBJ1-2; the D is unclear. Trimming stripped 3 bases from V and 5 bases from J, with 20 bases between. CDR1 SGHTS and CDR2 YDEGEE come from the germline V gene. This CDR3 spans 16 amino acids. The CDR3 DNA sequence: TGTGCCAGCAGCTACCGAGGGAACCCTGGAAAATATGGCTACACCTTC. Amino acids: CASSYRGNPGKYGYTF.

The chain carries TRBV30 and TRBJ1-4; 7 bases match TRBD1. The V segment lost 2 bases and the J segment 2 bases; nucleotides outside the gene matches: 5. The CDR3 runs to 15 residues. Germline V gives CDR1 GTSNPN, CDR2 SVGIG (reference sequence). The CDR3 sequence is CAWSPTGFTNEKLFF. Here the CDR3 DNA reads TGTGCCTGGAGTCCGACAGGGTTTACTAATGAAAAACTGTTTTTT.

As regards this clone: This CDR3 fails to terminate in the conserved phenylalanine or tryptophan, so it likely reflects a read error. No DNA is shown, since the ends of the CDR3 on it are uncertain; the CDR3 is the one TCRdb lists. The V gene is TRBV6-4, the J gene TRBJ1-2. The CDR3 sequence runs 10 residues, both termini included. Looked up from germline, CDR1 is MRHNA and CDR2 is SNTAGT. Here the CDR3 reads CASSLPDWKL.

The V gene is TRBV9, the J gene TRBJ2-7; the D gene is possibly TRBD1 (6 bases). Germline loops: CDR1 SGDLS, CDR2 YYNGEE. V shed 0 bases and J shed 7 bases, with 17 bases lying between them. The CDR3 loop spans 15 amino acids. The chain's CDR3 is CASSVGGTGNSEQYF. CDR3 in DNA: TGTGCCAGCAGCGTAGGGGGTACAGGGAACTCAGAGCAGTACTTC.

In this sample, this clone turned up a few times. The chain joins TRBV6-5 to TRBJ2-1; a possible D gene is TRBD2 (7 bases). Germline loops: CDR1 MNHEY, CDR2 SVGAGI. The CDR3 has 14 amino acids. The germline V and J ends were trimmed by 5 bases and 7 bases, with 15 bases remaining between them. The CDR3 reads CASSKGGDMNEQFF. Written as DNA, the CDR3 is TGTGCCAGCAGTAAAGGGGGGGATATGAATGAGCAGTTCTTC.

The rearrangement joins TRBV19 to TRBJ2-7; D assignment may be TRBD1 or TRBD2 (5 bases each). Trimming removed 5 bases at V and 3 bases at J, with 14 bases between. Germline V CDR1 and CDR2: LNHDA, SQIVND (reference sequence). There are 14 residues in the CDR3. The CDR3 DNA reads TGTGCCAGTAGTGCATCTGGGACCGTCTACGAGCAGTACTTC. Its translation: CASSASGTVYEQYF.

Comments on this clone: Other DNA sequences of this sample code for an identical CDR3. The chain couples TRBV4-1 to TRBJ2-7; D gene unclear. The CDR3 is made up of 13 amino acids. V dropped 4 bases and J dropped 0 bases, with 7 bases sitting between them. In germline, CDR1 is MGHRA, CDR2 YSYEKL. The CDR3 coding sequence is TGCGCCAGCAGCCCCGGCAGCTCCTACGAGCAGTACTTC. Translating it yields CASSPGSSYEQYF.

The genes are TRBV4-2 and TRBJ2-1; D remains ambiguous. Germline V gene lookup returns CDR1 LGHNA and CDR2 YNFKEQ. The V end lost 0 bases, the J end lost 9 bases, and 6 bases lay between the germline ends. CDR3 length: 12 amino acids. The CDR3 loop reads CASSQEGSEQFF. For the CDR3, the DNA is TGTGCCAGCAGCCAAGAGGGCAGTGAGCAGTTCTTC.

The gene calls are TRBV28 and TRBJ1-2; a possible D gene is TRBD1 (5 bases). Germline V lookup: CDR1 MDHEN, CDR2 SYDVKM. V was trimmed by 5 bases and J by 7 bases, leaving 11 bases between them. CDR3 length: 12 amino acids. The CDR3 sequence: CASSPRVGGYTF. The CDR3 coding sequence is TGTGCCAGCAGTCCCAGGGTGGGTGGCTACACCTTC.

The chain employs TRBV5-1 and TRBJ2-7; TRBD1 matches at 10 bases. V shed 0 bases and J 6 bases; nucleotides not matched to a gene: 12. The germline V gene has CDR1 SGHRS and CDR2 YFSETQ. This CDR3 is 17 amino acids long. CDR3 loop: CASSLEGDRGPMGEQYF. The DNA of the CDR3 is TGCGCCAGCAGCTTGGAGGGGGACAGGGGCCCTATGGGCGAGCAGTACTTC.

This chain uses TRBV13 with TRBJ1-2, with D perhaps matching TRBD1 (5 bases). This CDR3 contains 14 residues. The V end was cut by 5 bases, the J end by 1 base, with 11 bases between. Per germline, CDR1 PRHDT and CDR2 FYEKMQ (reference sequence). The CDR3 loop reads CASSDGGVNYGYTF. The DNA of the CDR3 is TGTGCCAGCAGCGACGGGGGAGTTAACTATGGCTACACCTTC.

CDR3 sequence: CASARIPLSEQYF. The CDR3 region has the DNA TGTGCCAGCGCTCGGATACCTCTCAGCGAGCAGTACTTC. This rearrangement joins TRBV28 to TRBJ2-7, with D unresolved. The CDR3 spans 13 residues. V was pared by 8 bases and J by 6 bases, with 17 bases between. Germline-derived CDR1 and CDR2 are MDHEN and SYDVKM.

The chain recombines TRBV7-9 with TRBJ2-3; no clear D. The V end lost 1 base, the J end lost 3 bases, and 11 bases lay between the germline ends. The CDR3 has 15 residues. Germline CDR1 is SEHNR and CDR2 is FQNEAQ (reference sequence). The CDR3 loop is CASSLEGWETDTQYF. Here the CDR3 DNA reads TGTGCCAGCAGCTTAGAAGGTTGGGAAACAGATACGCAGTATTTT. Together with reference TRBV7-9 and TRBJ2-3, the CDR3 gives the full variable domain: DTGVSQNPRHKITKRGQNVTFRCDPISEHNRLYWYRQTLGQGPEFLTYFQNEAQLEKSRLLSDRFSAERPKGSFSTLEIQRTEQGDSAMYLCASSLEGWETDTQYFGPGTRLTVL.

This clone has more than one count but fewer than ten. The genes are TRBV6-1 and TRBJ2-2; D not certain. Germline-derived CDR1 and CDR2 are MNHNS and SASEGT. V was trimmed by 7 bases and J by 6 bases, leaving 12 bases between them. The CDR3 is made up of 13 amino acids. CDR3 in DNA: TGTGCCAGCATCCCAGAGGTGGCCGGGGAGCTGTTTTTT. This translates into CASIPEVAGELFF.

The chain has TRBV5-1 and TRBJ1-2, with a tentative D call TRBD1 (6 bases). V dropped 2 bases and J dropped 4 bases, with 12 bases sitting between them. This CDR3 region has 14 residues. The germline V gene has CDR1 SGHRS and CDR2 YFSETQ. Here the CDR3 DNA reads TGCGCCAGCAGCTTTACGGGGGCGGGCTATGGCTACACCTTC. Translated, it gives CASSFTGAGYGYTF.

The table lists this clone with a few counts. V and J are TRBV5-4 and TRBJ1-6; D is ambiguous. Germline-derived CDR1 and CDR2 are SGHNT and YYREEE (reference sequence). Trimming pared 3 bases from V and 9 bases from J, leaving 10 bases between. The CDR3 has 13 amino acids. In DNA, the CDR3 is TGTGCCAGCAGCTCTGACGGTTTTTCACCCCTCCACTTT. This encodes CASSSDGFSPLHF.

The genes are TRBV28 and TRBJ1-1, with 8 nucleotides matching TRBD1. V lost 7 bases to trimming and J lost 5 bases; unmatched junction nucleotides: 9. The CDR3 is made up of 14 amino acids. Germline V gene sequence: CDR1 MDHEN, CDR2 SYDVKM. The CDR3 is CASIPGTGWTEAFF. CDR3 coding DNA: TGTGCCAGCATCCCTGGGACAGGCTGGACTGAAGCTTTCTTT.

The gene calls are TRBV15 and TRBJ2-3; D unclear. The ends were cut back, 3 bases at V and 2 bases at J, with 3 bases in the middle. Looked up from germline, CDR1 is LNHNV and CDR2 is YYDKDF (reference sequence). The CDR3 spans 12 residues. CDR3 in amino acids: CATSSNTDTQYF. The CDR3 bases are TGTGCCACCAGCAGCAACACAGATACGCAGTATTTT.

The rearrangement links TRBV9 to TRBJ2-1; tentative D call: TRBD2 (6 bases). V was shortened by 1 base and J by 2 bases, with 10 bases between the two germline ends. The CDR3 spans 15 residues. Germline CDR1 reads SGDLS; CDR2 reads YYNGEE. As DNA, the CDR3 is TGTGCCAGCAGCGTATCCCCGGGGGCCTACAATGAGCAGTTCTTC. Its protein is CASSVSPGAYNEQFF.

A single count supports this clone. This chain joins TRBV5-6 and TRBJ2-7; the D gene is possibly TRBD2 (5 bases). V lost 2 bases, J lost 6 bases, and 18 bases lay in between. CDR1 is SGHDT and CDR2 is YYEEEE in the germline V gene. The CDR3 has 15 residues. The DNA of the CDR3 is TGTGCCAGCAGCTTCCCCCTGGGCGGGCCTTTCGAGCAGTACTTC. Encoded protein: CASSFPLGGPFEQYF.

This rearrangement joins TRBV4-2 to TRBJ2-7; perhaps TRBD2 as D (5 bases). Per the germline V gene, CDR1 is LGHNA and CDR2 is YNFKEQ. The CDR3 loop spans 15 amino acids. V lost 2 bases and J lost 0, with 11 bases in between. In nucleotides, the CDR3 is TGTGCCAGCAGCCAACTAGCCGCGAGCTCCTACGAGCAGTACTTC. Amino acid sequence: CASSQLAASSYEQYF.

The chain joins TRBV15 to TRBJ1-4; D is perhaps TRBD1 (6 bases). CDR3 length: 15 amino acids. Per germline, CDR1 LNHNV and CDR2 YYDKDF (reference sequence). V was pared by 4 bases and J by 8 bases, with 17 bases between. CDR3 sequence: CATSTERGAGEKLFF. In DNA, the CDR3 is TGTGCCACCAGCACGGAACGGGGGGCGGGGGAAAAACTGTTTTTT.

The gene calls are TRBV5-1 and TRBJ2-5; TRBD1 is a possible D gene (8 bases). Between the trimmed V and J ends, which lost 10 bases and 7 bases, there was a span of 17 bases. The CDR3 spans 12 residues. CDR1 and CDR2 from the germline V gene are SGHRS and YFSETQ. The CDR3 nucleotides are TGCGCCCGCAAACAGGGGGGGGTGACCCAGTACTTC. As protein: CARKQGGVTQYF.

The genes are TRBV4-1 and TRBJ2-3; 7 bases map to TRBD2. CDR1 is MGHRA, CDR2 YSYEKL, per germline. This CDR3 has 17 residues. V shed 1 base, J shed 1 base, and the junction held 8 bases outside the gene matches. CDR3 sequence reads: CASSQVGREIGTDTQYF. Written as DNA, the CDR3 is TGCGCCAGCAGCCAAGTGGGGCGGGAGATTGGCACAGATACGCAGTATTTT.